This TCR beta chain was found in a study of blood T cell repertoires in COVID-19. The overall study: The samples span acute and convalescent COVID-19 from the United States, Italy and Spain.

This CDR3 contains 13 residues. Germline values: CDR1 LNHDA, CDR2 SQIVND (reference sequence). V dropped 9 bases and J dropped 11 bases, with 22 bases sitting between them. Method: immunoSEQ multiplex PCR; TCRdb's copy keeps in-frame clones and lacks some. The data show some 300,000 clones, approximately 91% seen once. Assignments of participants to cohorts depended upon their own reported clinical history. This clonotype was obtained from a middle-aged woman who had recovered from COVID-19. The chain couples TRBV19 to TRBJ1-1; TRBD1 is a possible D gene (5 bases). Sequenced input: PBMCs or T cells enriched from blood (not recorded which). CDR3 bases: TGTGCCAGCCTACCCACAGGCGTCCAAGGGGCTTTCTTT. As protein: CASLPTGVQGAFF.